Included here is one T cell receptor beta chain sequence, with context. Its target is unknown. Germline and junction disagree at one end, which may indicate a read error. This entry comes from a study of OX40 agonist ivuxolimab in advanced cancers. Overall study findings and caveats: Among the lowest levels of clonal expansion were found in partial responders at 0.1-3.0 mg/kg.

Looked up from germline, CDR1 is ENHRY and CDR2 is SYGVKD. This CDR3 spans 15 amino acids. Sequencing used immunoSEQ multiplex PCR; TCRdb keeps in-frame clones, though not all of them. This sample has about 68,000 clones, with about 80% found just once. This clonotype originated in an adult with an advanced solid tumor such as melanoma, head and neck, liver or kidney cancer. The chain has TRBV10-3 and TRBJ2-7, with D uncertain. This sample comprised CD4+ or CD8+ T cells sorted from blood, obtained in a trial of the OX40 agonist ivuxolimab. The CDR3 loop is CASSYRSQPNYEQYF. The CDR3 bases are TGTGCCAGCAGTTACCGTAGCCAGCCTAACTACGAGCAGTACTTC.